This TCR beta chain was found in a study of beta chain features in type 1 diabetes. Study findings and constraints: Shorter TCRB CDR3s, moderately but significantly so, marked every one of the four CD4+ subsets in Type 1 diabetes patients.

Every isolated RNA sample was fully reverse transcribed, so sequencing captured expressed TCRB transcripts. Around 3.9 million reads on average were seen across naive, central memory and regulatory T cell samples. Only in-frame clones appear in the TCRdb table, and some are missing; sequencing was by immunoSEQ multiplex PCR. The data show 330,000 or so clones, with around an eighth seen just once and around 0.01% held by the top ten. As for this clone: Its antigen is as yet unknown.

The CDR3 is made up of 15 amino acids. Germline CDR1 is GTSNPN and CDR2 is SVGIG (reference sequence). Trimming cost V 4 bases and J 6 bases, with 22 bases left between them. Sort purity for all populations was recorded as exceeding 98%. Material: naive CD4+ T cells from blood. The genes are TRBV30 and TRBJ2-7, with D tentatively TRBD1 (5 bases). The sequence came from a woman in her late teens or twenties with type 1 diabetes. The CDR3 loop reads CAWNTGPRLSGEQYF. The CDR3 DNA sequence: TGTGCCTGGAACACAGGACCCCGCCTATCGGGCGAGCAGTACTTC.